These 23 T cell receptor beta chains were sequenced from one sample in a study of blood T cell repertoires in COVID-19. This table comes from immunoSEQ multiplex PCR, and its TCRdb copy is limited to in-frame clones, with some not included. The sample gives about 150,000 clones, more than 75% of which show up once; roughly 2.2% is in the top ten. Sequencing was carried out using peripheral blood. These receptors all come from an older man with acute or convalescent COVID-19.

This clone came up once. The chain recombines TRBV4-1 with TRBJ1-1; D call uncertain. Trimming shortened V by 7 bases and J by 1 base, and 13 bases separated the two germline ends. The CDR3 is 14 amino acids. Per germline, CDR1 MGHRA and CDR2 YSYEKL. CDR3 sequence: CASKIFIENTEAFF. The DNA for the CDR3 is TGCGCCAGCAAGATTTTCATAGAGAACACTGAAGCTTTCTTT.

The V gene is TRBV3-1 (or the pseudogene TRBV3-2), the J gene TRBJ2-7, with TRBD1 matching over 9 bases. V was clipped by 1 base and J by 4 bases; unmatched bases: 8. Germline V lookup: CDR1 LGHDT, CDR2 YNNKEL (reference sequence). This CDR3 spans 16 amino acids. This CDR3 reads CASSQAAGTGIYEQYF. The CDR3 nucleotides read TGTGCCAGCAGCCAAGCTGCCGGGACAGGGATTTACGAGCAGTACTTC.

The sample holds one count of this clone. The rearrangement links TRBV3-1 (or the pseudogene TRBV3-2) to TRBJ1-6, with TRBD1 as a possible D gene (6 bases). The V gene's germline CDR1 is LGHDT and CDR2 YNNKEL (reference sequence). The CDR3 runs to 13 residues. Trimming cost V 6 bases and J 8 bases, with 11 bases left between them. CDR3 nucleotide sequence: TGTGCCAGCAGACGACAGGAGGATTCACCCCTCCACTTT. Its protein is CASRRQEDSPLHF.

This clone was counted a single time. The gene calls are TRBV3-1 (or the pseudogene TRBV3-2) and TRBJ2-3, with 11 bases that match TRBD1. Germline CDR1 is LGHDT and CDR2 is YNNKEL (reference sequence). The CDR3 runs to 15 residues. V gave up 5 bases and J gave up 6 bases; unmatched junction bases: 7. The CDR3 region is CASSEGQGAWDTQYF. The CDR3 DNA is TGTGCCAGCAGCGAAGGACAGGGGGCTTGGGATACGCAGTATTTT.

The rearrangement joins TRBV6-5 to TRBJ2-1, with 11 bases matching TRBD2. The CDR3 has 16 amino acids. V lost 2 bases to trimming and J lost 3 bases; unmatched junction nucleotides: 3. Germline V gene sequence: CDR1 MNHEY, CDR2 SVGAGI. The CDR3 sequence: CASSYPGTSGYNEQFF. CDR3 nucleotide sequence: TGTGCCAGCAGTTACCCCGGGACTAGCGGCTACAATGAGCAGTTCTTC.

This clone was seen a single time. V usage is TRBV19 and J usage is TRBJ1-2; 8 bases line up with TRBD1. V was clipped by 7 bases and J by 11 bases; unmatched bases: 15. Germline CDR1 is LNHDA and CDR2 is SQIVND (reference sequence). The CDR3 has 14 amino acids. CDR3 protein: CASTITPDREGYTF. CDR3 nucleotide sequence: TGTGCCAGTACCATAACACCGGACAGGGAAGGGTACACCTTC.

The rearrangement links TRBV6-2 or TRBV6-3 to TRBJ2-2; 10 bases match TRBD2. Germline CDR1 is MNHEY and CDR2 is SVGEGT. J lost 4 bases, V lost 4 bases, and 9 bases had no gene match. The CDR3 is made up of 17 amino acids. CDR3 nucleotide sequence: TGTGCCAGCAGTTCCCACGGACTAGCGGAGACCACCGGGGAGCTGTTTTTT. Its protein product is CASSSHGLAETTGELFF.

This chain joins TRBV5-1 and TRBJ2-6; 7 bases are a match to TRBD1. Per germline, CDR1 SGHRS and CDR2 YFSETQ. V lost 3 bases, J lost 2 bases, and 5 bases stayed unmatched. The CDR3 has 16 amino acids. This CDR3 is CASSSTGVTGANVLTF. The CDR3 region has the DNA TGCGCCAGCAGCTCCACAGGGGTCACTGGGGCCAACGTCCTGACTTTC.

The V gene is TRBV5-1, the J gene TRBJ2-1; D perhaps matches TRBD2 (6 bases). Germline CDR1 SGHRS, CDR2 YFSETQ. Deletions cut 7 bases from V and 0 bases from J, with 17 bases between. The CDR3 loop spans 16 amino acids. Here the CDR3 reads CASGLDSGSSYNEQFF. CDR3 sequence (DNA): TGCGCCAGCGGATTAGATAGCGGTAGCTCCTACAATGAGCAGTTCTTC.

The gene calls are TRBV9 and TRBJ2-2, with 7 nucleotides matching TRBD2. Germline V lookup: CDR1 SGDLS, CDR2 YYNGEE. The ends lost 1 base at V and 0 bases at J; junction bases unmatched: 3. CDR3 length: 16 residues. This CDR3 reads CASSVPAGANTGELFF. CDR3 in DNA: TGTGCCAGCAGCGTACCGGCGGGGGCGAACACCGGGGAGCTGTTTTTT.

This clone appeared once. The chain recombines TRBV28 with TRBJ2-1; D call uncertain. Germline V gives CDR1 MDHEN, CDR2 SYDVKM. The germline V and J ends were trimmed by 3 bases and 0 bases, with 9 bases remaining between them. The CDR3 sequence is 15 residues long. Here the CDR3 reads CASSLPGSSYNEQFF. CDR3 DNA sequence: TGTGCCAGCAGTTTGCCAGGCAGCTCCTACAATGAGCAGTTCTTC.

The chain carries TRBV2 and TRBJ2-5; 9 bases fit TRBD2. With 2 bases clipped from V and 0 bases from J, the junction kept 22 bases outside the gene matches. Germline lookup yields CDR1 SNHLY and CDR2 FYNNEI. The CDR3 runs 22 residues. The CDR3 here is CASSEFGSGGTSLPWYQETQYF. The CDR3 DNA sequence: TGTGCCAGCAGTGAATTTGGGAGCGGGGGGACCTCCCTACCGTGGTACCAAGAGACCCAGTACTTC.

The chain recombines TRBV5-4 with TRBJ1-4, with D uncertain. CDR3 length: 14 residues. The germline CDR1 and CDR2 sequences are SGHNT and YYREEE (reference sequence). V lost 0 bases, J lost 6 bases, and 9 bases lay in between. The CDR3 nucleotides are TGTGCCAGCAGCTTGGAATCCGGGGATGAAAAACTGTTTTTT. Amino acid sequence: CASSLESGDEKLFF.

The chain couples TRBV5-1 to TRBJ2-7; 9 positions agree with TRBD1. Trimming cost V 4 bases and J 7 bases; bases outside gene matches: 9. The CDR3 sequence is 14 residues long. Germline CDR1 reads SGHRS; CDR2 reads YFSETQ. The CDR3, as DNA: TGCGCCAGCAGCGCACTACAGGGGGCAGGGGAGCAGTACTTC. It is translated as CASSALQGAGEQYF.

This clone came up a few times. The V gene is TRBV5-1, the J gene TRBJ2-2; D is undetermined. Germline lookup yields CDR1 SGHRS and CDR2 YFSETQ. Trimming took 0 bases from V and 0 from J, leaving 15 bases between them. The CDR3 runs to 18 residues. The CDR3 is CASSLGFPTPANTGELFF. DNA for the CDR3: TGCGCCAGCAGCTTGGGGTTCCCCACGCCGGCGAACACCGGGGAGCTGTTTTTT.

The rearrangement uses TRBV19 and TRBJ1-1, with 9 nucleotides matching TRBD1. The V segment lost 4 bases and the J segment 1 base; nucleotides outside the gene matches: 4. Germline V gives CDR1 LNHDA, CDR2 SQIVND (reference sequence). CDR3 size: 15 residues. CDR3 protein: CASSKRDRENTEAFF. Here the CDR3 DNA reads TGTGCCAGTAGTAAAAGGGACAGGGAGAACACTGAAGCTTTCTTT.

The sample holds a few counts of this clone. CDR3 sequence (DNA): TGTGCCAGTACCCTGGGGGGGGAGGGTCAGCCCCAGCATTTT. Translation: CASTLGGEGQPQHF. V usage is TRBV19 and J usage is TRBJ1-5; possibly TRBD1 for D (5 bases). This CDR3 region has 14 residues. Trimming shortened V by 7 bases and J by 6 bases, and 16 bases separated the two germline ends. Per the germline V gene, CDR1 is LNHDA and CDR2 is SQIVND (reference sequence).

In its sample, this clone was seen a few times. The gene calls are TRBV11-3 and TRBJ2-7; no firm D call. The CDR3 totals 15 residues. The germline CDR1 and CDR2 sequences are SGHNT and YENEEA. With 5 bases removed from V and 2 bases from J, the gap between germline ends came to 16 bases. The CDR3 spells CASSRRSGPTYEQYF. CDR3 DNA sequence: TGTGCCAGCAGCCGCCGAAGTGGGCCCACCTACGAGCAGTACTTC. The whole variable domain, remainder taken from reference TRBV11-3 and TRBJ2-7, is EAGVVQSPRYKIIEKKQPVAFWCNPISGHNTLYWYLQNLGQGPELLIRYENEEAVDDSQLPKDRFSAERLKGVDSTLKIQPAELGDSAVYLCASSRRSGPTYEQYFGPGTRLTVT.

The table lists this clone with a count of one. The rearrangement uses TRBV24-1 and TRBJ2-1; 10 positions agree with TRBD2. This CDR3 contains 14 residues. V dropped 8 bases and J dropped 5; count of bases not matched to a gene: 5. The germline CDR1 and CDR2 sequences are KGHDR and SFDVKD. CDR3 in amino acids: CATKNSGGNNEQFF. In DNA, the CDR3 is TGTGCCACCAAAAATAGCGGGGGGAACAATGAGCAGTTCTTC.

CDR3 nucleotides: TGTGCCAGCAGCCAAGAAGCGGCCGGGACAGGGTTATACTCTGGAAACACCATATATTTT. Its translation is CASSQEAAGTGLYSGNTIYF. V and J are TRBV4-2 and TRBJ1-3, with 9 bases lining up with TRBD1. The V segment lost 0 bases and the J segment 0 bases; nucleotides outside the gene matches: 12. The CDR3 consists of 20 residues. CDR1 and CDR2 (germline): LGHNA, YNFKEQ.

V gene TRBV28 combines with J gene TRBJ2-5; D might be TRBD1 (6 bases). Germline loops: CDR1 MDHEN, CDR2 SYDVKM. The ends were cut back, 1 base at V and 5 bases at J, with 14 bases in the middle. The CDR3 has 15 amino acids. Here the CDR3 DNA reads TGTGCCAGCAGTTTATATCGTCAGGGGACGGAGACCCAGTACTTC. Its protein is CASSLYRQGTETQYF.

The gene calls are TRBV14 and TRBJ2-7, with TRBD1 matching 7 bases. There are 12 residues in the CDR3. The V and J ends lost 4 bases and 4 bases, in that order; junction bases with no gene match: 1. Germline CDR1 and CDR2: SGHDN and FVKESK. Here the CDR3 reads CASSRGQYEQYF. CDR3 DNA: TGTGCCAGCAGCCGGGGACAGTACGAGCAGTACTTC.

The V and J genes are TRBV7-2 and TRBJ2-5, with TRBD1 matching 7 bases. Losses at the gene ends were 3 bases for V and 11 bases for J; bases not matched to a gene: 6. The V gene's germline CDR1 is SGHTA and CDR2 FQGNSA. The CDR3 is 12 residues long. The CDR3 spells CASSLTGQDQYF. As DNA, the CDR3 is TGTGCCAGCAGCTTGACAGGGCAGGATCAGTACTTC.